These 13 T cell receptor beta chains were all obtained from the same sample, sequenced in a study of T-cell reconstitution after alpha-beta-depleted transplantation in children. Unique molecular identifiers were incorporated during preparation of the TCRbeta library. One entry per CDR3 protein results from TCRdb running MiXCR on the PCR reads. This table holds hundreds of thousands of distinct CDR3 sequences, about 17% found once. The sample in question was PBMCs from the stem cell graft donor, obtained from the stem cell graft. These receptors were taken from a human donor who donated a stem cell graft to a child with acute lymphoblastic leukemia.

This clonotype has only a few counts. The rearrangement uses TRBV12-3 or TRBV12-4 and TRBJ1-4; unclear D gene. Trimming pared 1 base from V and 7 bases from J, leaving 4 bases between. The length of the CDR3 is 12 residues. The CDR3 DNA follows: TGTGCCAGCAGTTTAGACGGTGAAAAACTGTTTTTT. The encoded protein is CASSLDGEKLFF.

The CDR3 DNA is TGTGCCAGCAGCACCCTCGGGGGGGAGATAACTAATGAAAAACTGTTTTTT. It encodes CASSTLGGEITNEKLFF. The chain joins TRBV7-9 to TRBJ1-4; maybe TRBD1 (5 bases). Per germline, CDR1 SEHNR and CDR2 FQNEAQ (reference sequence). This CDR3 has 17 residues. Trimming removed 5 bases from V and 1 base from J, with 17 bases in between.

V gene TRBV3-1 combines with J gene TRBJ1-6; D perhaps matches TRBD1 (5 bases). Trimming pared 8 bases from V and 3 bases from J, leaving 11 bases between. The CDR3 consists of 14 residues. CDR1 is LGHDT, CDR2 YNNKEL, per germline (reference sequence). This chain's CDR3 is CASGTDLYNSPLHF. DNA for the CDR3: TGTGCCAGCGGGACCGACCTCTATAATTCACCCCTCCACTTT.

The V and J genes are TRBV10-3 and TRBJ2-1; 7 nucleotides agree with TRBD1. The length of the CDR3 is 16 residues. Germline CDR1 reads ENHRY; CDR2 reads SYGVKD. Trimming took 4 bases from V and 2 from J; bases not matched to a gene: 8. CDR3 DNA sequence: TGTGCCATCAGTGCTCTCACAGGGGAACCCTACAATGAGCAGTTCTTC. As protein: CAISALTGEPYNEQFF.

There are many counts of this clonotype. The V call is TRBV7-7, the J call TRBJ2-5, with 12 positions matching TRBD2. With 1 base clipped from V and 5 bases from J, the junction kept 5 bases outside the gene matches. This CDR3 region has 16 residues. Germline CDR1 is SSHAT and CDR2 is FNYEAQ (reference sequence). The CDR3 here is CASSLGLAGEGETQYF. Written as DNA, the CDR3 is TGTGCCAGCAGCTTAGGACTAGCGGGAGAGGGGGAGACCCAGTACTTC. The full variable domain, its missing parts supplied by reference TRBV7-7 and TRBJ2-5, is GAGVSQSPRYKVTKRGQDVTLRCDPISSHATLYWYQQALGQGPEFLTYFNYEAQPDKSGLPSDRFSAERPEGSISTLTIQRTEQRDSAMYRCASSLGLAGEGETQYFGPGTRLLVL.

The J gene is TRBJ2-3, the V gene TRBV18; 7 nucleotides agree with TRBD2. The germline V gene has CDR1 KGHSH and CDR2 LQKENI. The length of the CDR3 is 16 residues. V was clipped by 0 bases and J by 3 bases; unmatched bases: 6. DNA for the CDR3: TGTGCCAGCTCACCACCATGGTCTAGCGGTACAGATACGCAGTATTTT. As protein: CASSPPWSSGTDTQYF. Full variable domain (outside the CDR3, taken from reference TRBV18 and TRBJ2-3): NAGVMQNPRHLVRRRGQEARLRCSPMKGHSHVYWYRQLPEEGLKFMVYLQKENIIDESGMPKERFSAEFPKEGPSILRIQQVVRGDSAAYFCASSPPWSSGTDTQYFGPGTRLTVL.

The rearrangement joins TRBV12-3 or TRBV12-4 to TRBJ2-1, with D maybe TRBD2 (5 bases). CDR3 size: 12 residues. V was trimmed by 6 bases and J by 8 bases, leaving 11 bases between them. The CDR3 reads CASSQPSYEQFF. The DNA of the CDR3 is TGTGCCAGCAGCCAACCTAGCTATGAGCAGTTCTTC.

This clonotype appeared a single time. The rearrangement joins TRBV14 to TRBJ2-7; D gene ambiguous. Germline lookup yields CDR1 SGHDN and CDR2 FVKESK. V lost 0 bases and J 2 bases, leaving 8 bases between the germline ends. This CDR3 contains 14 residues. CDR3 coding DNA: TGTGCCAGCAGCCAAGATATGATTCCCTACGAGCAGTACTTC. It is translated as CASSQDMIPYEQYF.

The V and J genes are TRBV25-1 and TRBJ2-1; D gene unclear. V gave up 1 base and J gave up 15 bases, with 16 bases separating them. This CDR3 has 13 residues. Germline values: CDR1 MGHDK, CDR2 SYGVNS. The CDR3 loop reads CASSESGSLSPFF. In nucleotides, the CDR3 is TGTGCCAGCAGTGAATCCGGGTCCCTTAGCCCGTTCTTC.

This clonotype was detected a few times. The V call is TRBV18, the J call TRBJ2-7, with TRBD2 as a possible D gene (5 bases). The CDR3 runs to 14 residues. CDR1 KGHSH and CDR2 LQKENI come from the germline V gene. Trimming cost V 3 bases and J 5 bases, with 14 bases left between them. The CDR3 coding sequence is TGTGCCAGCTCACCCCGGCGAGGGATCGACGAGCAGTACTTC. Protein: CASSPRRGIDEQYF. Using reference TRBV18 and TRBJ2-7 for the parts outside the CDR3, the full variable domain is NAGVMQNPRHLVRRRGQEARLRCSPMKGHSHVYWYRQLPEEGLKFMVYLQKENIIDESGMPKERFSAEFPKEGPSILRIQQVVRGDSAAYFCASSPRRGIDEQYFGPGTRLTVT.

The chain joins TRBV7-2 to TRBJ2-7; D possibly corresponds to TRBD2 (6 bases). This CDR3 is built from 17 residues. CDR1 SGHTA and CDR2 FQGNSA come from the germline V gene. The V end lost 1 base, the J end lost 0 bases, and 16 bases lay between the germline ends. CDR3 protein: CASSLGFGTPGSYEQYF. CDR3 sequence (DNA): TGTGCCAGCAGCTTAGGATTCGGGACTCCTGGCTCCTACGAGCAGTACTTC.

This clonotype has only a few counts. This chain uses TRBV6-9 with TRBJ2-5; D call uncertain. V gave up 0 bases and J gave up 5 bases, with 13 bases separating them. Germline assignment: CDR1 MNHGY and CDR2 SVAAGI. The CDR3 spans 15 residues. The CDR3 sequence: CASSYSERMGETQYF. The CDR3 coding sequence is TGTGCCAGCAGTTATTCTGAACGTATGGGGGAGACCCAGTACTTC.

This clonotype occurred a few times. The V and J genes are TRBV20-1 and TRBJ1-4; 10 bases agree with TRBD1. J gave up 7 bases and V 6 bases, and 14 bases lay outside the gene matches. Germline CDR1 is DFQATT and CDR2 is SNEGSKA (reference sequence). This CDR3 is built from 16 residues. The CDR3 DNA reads TGCAGTGCAAAGACAGGGGGCTGGGTCGCGCCTGAAAAACTGTTTTTT. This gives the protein CSAKTGGWVAPEKLFF.